The 11 T cell receptor beta chains below were found in one sample sequenced in a study of T cell repertoires in cytomegalovirus infection. TCRdb re-called the reads with MiXCR, one entry per CDR3 protein. The table records fewer than 250,000 distinct CDR3 sequences, roughly an eighth of them present only once. The sequenced sample consisted of PBMCs. Receptors were obtained from a human donor in good health (CMV status not recorded). Some clones in this sample may be carry-over from other donors' samples.

The chain links TRBV3-1 to TRBJ1-2; D may be TRBD1 (6 bases). The ends were cut back, 3 bases at V and 6 bases at J, with 14 bases in the middle. CDR1 LGHDT and CDR2 YNNKEL come from the germline V gene (reference sequence). This CDR3 is 14 amino acids long. The chain's CDR3 is CASSQEDQGHGYTF. The CDR3 region has the DNA TGTGCCAGCAGCCAGGAGGACCAGGGGCATGGCTACACCTTC.

V and J are TRBV20-1 and TRBJ2-5; 7 bases fit TRBD2. In germline, CDR1 is DFQATT, CDR2 SNEGSKA (reference sequence). The CDR3 covers 13 residues. Losses at the gene ends were 7 bases for V and 2 bases for J; bases not matched to a gene: 7. The CDR3 sequence: CSGSGGGQETQYF. CDR3 nucleotide sequence: TGCAGTGGGTCGGGAGGAGGGCAAGAGACCCAGTACTTC.

In its sample, this clonotype was seen many times. The chain is built from TRBV6-1 and TRBJ1-1; D gene ambiguous. The germline V gene has CDR1 MNHNS and CDR2 SASEGT. There are 16 residues in the CDR3. V was trimmed by 5 bases and J by 0 bases, leaving 16 bases between them. CDR3 sequence (DNA): TGTGCCAGCAGTCAGACATCGATAGGGATGAACACTGAAGCTTTCTTT. Translated, it gives CASSQTSIGMNTEAFF.

The sample holds a few counts of this clonotype. The chain employs TRBV12-3 or TRBV12-4 and TRBJ2-3; TRBD2 is a possible D gene (5 bases). The CDR3 covers 15 residues. Deletions cut 2 bases from V and 3 bases from J, with 12 bases between. This CDR3 reads CASSLMGRGTDTQYF. The CDR3 bases are TGTGCCAGCAGTTTAATGGGTAGAGGGACAGATACGCAGTATTTT.

This clonotype occurred many times. The chain uses TRBV7-2 and TRBJ2-2; TRBD2 matches 8 bases. There are 17 residues in the CDR3. CDR1 SGHTA and CDR2 FQGNSA come from the germline V gene. The junction had 9 bases not matched to a gene; V was cut back by 3 bases and J by 3 bases. In DNA form, the CDR3 reads TGTGCCAGCAGCTTGAGGGGGGTCGGGAGGGACACCGGGGAGCTGTTTTTT. Its translation is CASSLRGVGRDTGELFF.

This clonotype has only a few counts. V usage is TRBV6-4 and J usage is TRBJ2-4, with a weak D call TRBD1 (6 bases). V lost 3 bases and J lost 0, with 15 bases in between. This CDR3 has 17 amino acids. Looked up from germline, CDR1 is MRHNA and CDR2 is SNTAGT. CDR3 sequence reads: CASSDGQGSEAKNIQYF. In nucleotides, the CDR3 is TGTGCCAGCAGTGATGGTCAGGGGTCCGAAGCCAAAAACATTCAGTACTTC.

The genes are TRBV19 and TRBJ2-2; D is perhaps TRBD1 or TRBD2 (5 bases each). With 8 bases removed from V and 5 bases from J, the gap between germline ends came to 15 bases. This CDR3 region has 14 residues. Looked up from germline, CDR1 is LNHDA and CDR2 is SQIVND (reference sequence). This CDR3 reads CASSLGTATGELFF. The CDR3 DNA follows: TGTGCCAGTTCCTTGGGGACCGCGACCGGGGAGCTGTTTTTT. Full variable domain (missing parts from reference TRBV19 and TRBJ2-2): DGGITQSPKYLFRKEGQNVTLSCEQNLNHDAMYWYRQDPGQGLRLIYYSQIVNDFQKGDIAEGYSVSREKKESFPLTVTSAQKNPTAFYLCASSLGTATGELFFGEGSRLTVL.

This clonotype appeared a few times. The rearrangement links TRBV20-1 to TRBJ1-3, with TRBD1 matching over 8 bases. The CDR3 spans 13 residues. Trimming took 3 bases from V and 3 from J; bases not matched to a gene: 1. Per germline, CDR1 DFQATT and CDR2 SNEGSKA (reference sequence). The CDR3 DNA reads as TGCAGTGCTAGCGACAGGGGTGGAAACACCATATATTTT. This codes for CSASDRGGNTIYF.

The table lists this clonotype with many counts. V is TRBV19 and J is TRBJ2-5, with unresolved D. Germline values: CDR1 LNHDA, CDR2 SQIVND (reference sequence). The V end was cut by 4 bases, the J end by 0 bases, with 12 bases between. The CDR3 is 15 residues long. Written as DNA, the CDR3 is TGTGCCAGTAGTAACCAGAACCCGTACCAAGAGACCCAGTACTTC. Protein sequence: CASSNQNPYQETQYF.

The genes are TRBV5-1 and TRBJ2-3; the match to TRBD2 covers 16 bases. The CDR3 totals 20 residues. Germline values: CDR1 SGHRS, CDR2 YFSETQ. The junction had 15 bases not matched to a gene; V was cut back by 2 bases and J by 6 bases. This CDR3 is CASSFFVPGTSGRAADTQYF. CDR3 bases: TGCGCCAGCAGCTTTTTCGTACCCGGGACTAGCGGGAGGGCCGCCGATACGCAGTATTTT. The complete variable domain, with remaining parts taken from reference TRBV5-1 and TRBJ2-3, reads KAGVTQTPRYLIKTRGQQVTLSCSPISGHRSVSWYQQTPGQGLQFLFEYFSETQRNKGNFPGRFSGRQFSNSRSEMNVSTLELGDSALYLCASSFFVPGTSGRAADTQYFGPGTRLTVL.

This clonotype was seen a few times. The chain carries TRBV5-1 and TRBJ2-3; possibly TRBD2 for D (6 bases). The CDR3 covers 14 residues. Deletions cut 4 bases from V and 6 bases from J, with 15 bases between. CDR1 is SGHRS, CDR2 YFSETQ, per germline. CDR3 region: CASSAGTSRDTQYF. CDR3 DNA: TGCGCCAGCAGCGCCGGGACTTCACGGGATACGCAGTATTTT.